The 20 T cell receptor beta chains given below trace back to one sample, sequenced in a study of CD8+ T cells in alopecia areata. It was cDNA, reverse transcribed from extracted RNA, that served as the sequencing template. TCRdb's copy holds only in-frame clones and misses some; the assay was immunoSEQ multiplex PCR. The sample has roughly 220,000 clones, around two fifths seen once. Treatment of the sample: oral pan-JAK inhibitor, 5-10 mg twice daily. The sample here was CD4+ T cells sorted from blood, taken between weeks 30 and 35, from a patient treated with tofacitinib. The receptor source for this set is a human donor with alopecia areata.

The count of this clone is one. The rearrangement links TRBV6-1 to TRBJ2-1, with TRBD2 matching over 12 bases. Trimming removed 7 bases from V and 2 bases from J; junction bases left unmatched: 3. In germline, CDR1 is MNHNS, CDR2 SASEGT. The CDR3 has 15 residues. As DNA, the CDR3 is TGTGCCAGCATGAGACTAGCGGGAGCCTACAATGAGCAGTTCTTC. Its translation is CASMRLAGAYNEQFF.

The V gene is TRBV30, the J gene TRBJ1-4; no clear D gene. CDR3 size: 14 residues. Germline V gene lookup returns CDR1 GTSNPN and CDR2 SVGIG (reference sequence). Trimming took off 2 bases at V and 5 bases at J, with 12 bases between the two ends. DNA for the CDR3: TGTGCCTGGAGTCCCCTCAGCGGGAATGAAAAACTGTTTTTT. Amino acid sequence: CAWSPLSGNEKLFF.

DNA of the CDR3: TGTGCCAGCAGCGTCGACGTCTTAAGCGCCGAGCAGTACTTC. Translated, it gives CASSVDVLSAEQYF. The gene calls are TRBV9 and TRBJ2-7; D gene unclear. The germline gives CDR1 SGDLS, CDR2 YYNGEE. The CDR3 consists of 14 residues. Trimming removed 2 bases at V and 6 bases at J, with 15 bases between.

The chain couples TRBV29-1 to TRBJ1-2, with D uncertain. Deletions cut 5 bases from V and 4 bases from J, with 11 bases between. CDR1 is SQVTM and CDR2 is ANQGSEA in the germline V gene. The CDR3 length is 12 residues. The DNA for the CDR3 is TGCAGCGTTAGTGCAGGCTTCTATGGCTACACCTTC. Protein sequence: CSVSAGFYGYTF.

The genes are TRBV2 and TRBJ2-3; 8 positions agree with TRBD1. V was pared by 8 bases and J by 8 bases, with 12 bases of the junction left unmatched. Germline V gives CDR1 SNHLY, CDR2 FYNNEI. The CDR3 loop spans 14 amino acids. CDR3 coding DNA: TGTGCCAGCGGACAGGGCTTATTGATGGGTACGCAGTATTTT. Translation gives CASGQGLLMGTQYF.

V and J are TRBV30 and TRBJ1-3; possible D gene TRBD1, 5 bases. The length of the CDR3 is 15 residues. V was shortened by 3 bases and J by 7 bases, with 19 bases between the two germline ends. Germline lookup yields CDR1 GTSNPN and CDR2 SVGIG (reference sequence). The CDR3 nucleotides are TGTGCCTGGAGCTTATCAGGGTTCGAAAGCAACACCATATATTTT. Amino acid sequence: CAWSLSGFESNTIYF.

This clone turned up a few times. The rearrangement uses TRBV10-3 and TRBJ2-3; 10 bases align to TRBD2. The CDR3 contains 16 residues. The ends lost 10 bases at V and 2 bases at J; junction bases unmatched: 12. The germline V gene encodes CDR1 ENHRY and CDR2 SYGVKD. CDR3 residues: CATSSRTSGTTDTQYF. DNA of the CDR3: TGTGCCACCTCATCCCGGACTAGCGGAACCACAGATACGCAGTATTTT.

V and J are TRBV25-1 and TRBJ2-2; possibly TRBD2 for D (6 bases). From germline, CDR1 is MGHDK and CDR2 SYGVNS. CDR3 length: 16 amino acids. Trimming took off 4 bases at V and 5 bases at J, with 17 bases between the two ends. CDR3 in amino acids: CASSALGPRGTGELFF. The CDR3 nucleotides read TGTGCCAGCAGTGCTCTGGGGCCCCGGGGGACCGGGGAGCTGTTTTTT.

J is TRBJ2-5 and V is TRBV5-1; 14 bases map to TRBD2. The CDR3 totals 17 residues. Germline V gene data show CDR1 as SGHRS and CDR2 as YFSETQ. The J segment lost 2 bases and the V segment lost 4 bases, leaving 7 bases of the junction unmatched. CDR3 sequence reads: CASSPRLAGGRQETQYF. CDR3 DNA: TGCGCCAGCAGCCCACGACTAGCGGGGGGGCGACAAGAGACCCAGTACTTC.

This clone was observed a handful of times. The chain is built from TRBV19 and TRBJ1-5, with D maybe TRBD1 (5 bases). CDR3 length equals 17 residues. The germline V gene has CDR1 LNHDA and CDR2 SQIVND (reference sequence). The V and J ends lost 0 bases and 4 bases respectively, with 16 bases between them. The CDR3 here is CASSIEVTGRMNQPQHF. CDR3 DNA: TGTGCCAGTAGTATAGAGGTCACAGGTCGGATGAATCAGCCCCAGCATTTT.

The chain is built from TRBV29-1 and TRBJ1-1; D remains ambiguous. CDR3 length: 13 residues. Trimming removed 6 bases at V and 3 bases at J, with 14 bases between. The V gene's germline CDR1 is SQVTM and CDR2 ANQGSEA. This chain's CDR3 is CSVRGLRDTEAFF. CDR3 nucleotide sequence: TGCAGCGTCAGAGGTCTGAGAGACACTGAAGCTTTCTTT.

This chain uses TRBV9 with TRBJ2-3; D possibly matches TRBD1 or TRBD2 (7 bases each). Germline CDR1 SGDLS, CDR2 YYNGEE. This CDR3 has 16 amino acids. V shed 1 base and J shed 11 bases, with 23 bases lying between them. Here the CDR3 DNA reads TGTGCCAGCAGCGTAACCCCCAGGGGGGGAAGGGATGGGCAGTATTTT. It specifies CASSVTPRGGRDGQYF.

The CDR3 DNA sequence: TGTGCCAGCAGTGACAGGGACGACACTGAAGCTTTCTTT. Its translation is CASSDRDDTEAFF. The J gene is TRBJ1-1, the V gene TRBV6-1, with D perhaps TRBD1 (5 bases). This CDR3 has 13 amino acids. Trimming stripped 3 bases from V and 3 bases from J, with 8 bases between. CDR1 is MNHNS and CDR2 is SASEGT in the germline V gene.

This clone was found a few times. The J gene is TRBJ2-3, the V gene TRBV5-6; the D is unclear. Trimming took off 1 base at V and 4 bases at J, with 10 bases between the two ends. Germline V gene data show CDR1 as SGHDT and CDR2 as YYEEEE. This CDR3 comprises 14 residues. CDR3 coding DNA: TGTGCCAGCAGCTTGCGGCCTCAGGCAGATACGCAGTATTTT. It specifies CASSLRPQADTQYF.

The chain recombines TRBV19 with TRBJ2-1; 9 bases are a match to TRBD1. J lost 8 bases, V lost 4 bases, and 12 bases had no gene match. The CDR3 is 16 residues long. Germline V CDR1 and CDR2: LNHDA, SQIVND (reference sequence). The chain's CDR3 is CASSTTGTGTIHEQFF. The CDR3 nucleotides are TGTGCCAGTAGTACAACCGGGACAGGGACCATACATGAGCAGTTCTTC.

This clone has only a few counts. The chain links TRBV5-1 to TRBJ2-4; 13 bases line up with TRBD2. There are 17 residues in the CDR3. Trimming took 4 bases from V and 5 from J; bases not matched to a gene: 9. CDR1 and CDR2 (germline): SGHRS, YFSETQ. Written as DNA, the CDR3 is TGCGCCAGCAGCAACGGACTAGCGGGAGTGGTAGAAAACATTCAGTACTTC. It is translated as CASSNGLAGVVENIQYF.

This sequence joins TRBV15 and TRBJ1-5; D possibly corresponds to TRBD1 (6 bases). Germline loops: CDR1 LNHNV, CDR2 YYDKDF (reference sequence). The CDR3 loop spans 19 amino acids. Trimming took 5 bases from V and 0 from J, leaving 23 bases between them. The CDR3 spells CATSPRPGVRGLSNQPQHF. The DNA of the CDR3 is TGTGCCACCAGCCCGCGGCCAGGGGTCAGGGGCCTTAGCAATCAGCCCCAGCATTTT.

This clone was seen only a few times. V and J are TRBV29-1 and TRBJ2-6, with D perhaps matching TRBD1 or TRBD2 (5 bases each). The CDR3 contains 16 residues. The germline V and J ends were trimmed by 4 bases and 0 bases, with 13 bases remaining between them. The germline gives CDR1 SQVTM, CDR2 ANQGSEA. DNA for the CDR3: TGCAGCGTTGTTGGGACGATAAGCTCTGGGGCCAACGTCCTGACTTTC. This gives the protein CSVVGTISSGANVLTF.

The chain couples TRBV5-1 to TRBJ1-5; weak D call: TRBD1 (5 bases). Germline V gives CDR1 SGHRS, CDR2 YFSETQ. This CDR3 is 14 amino acids long. The V and J ends lost 0 bases and 3 bases respectively, with 7 bases between them. CDR3 sequence (DNA): TGCGCCAGCAGCTTGGGGGACCACAATCAGCCCCAGCATTTT. Translated: CASSLGDHNQPQHF.

The chain links TRBV10-2 to TRBJ2-1, with 12 nucleotides matching TRBD2. The trim removed 6 bases at V and 6 bases at J, leaving 6 bases unmatched. The CDR3 covers 15 residues. The germline gives CDR1 WSHSY, CDR2 SAAADI. In nucleotides, the CDR3 is TGCGCCAGCAGAAGGACTAGCGGGACATCCAATGAGCAGTTCTTC. Amino acid sequence: CASRRTSGTSNEQFF.